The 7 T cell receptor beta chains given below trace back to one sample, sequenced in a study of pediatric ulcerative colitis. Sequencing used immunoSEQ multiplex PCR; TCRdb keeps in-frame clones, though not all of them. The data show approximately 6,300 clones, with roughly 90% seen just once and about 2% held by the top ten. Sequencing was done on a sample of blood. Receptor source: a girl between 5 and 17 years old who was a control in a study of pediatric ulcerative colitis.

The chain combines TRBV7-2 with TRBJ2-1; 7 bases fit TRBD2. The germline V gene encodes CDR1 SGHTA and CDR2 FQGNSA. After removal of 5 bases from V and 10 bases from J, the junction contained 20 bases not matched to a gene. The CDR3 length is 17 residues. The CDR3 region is CASSLLIGGRVRKEQFF. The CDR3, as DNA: TGTGCCAGCAGCCTCTTAATTGGAGGGAGGGTAAGGAAAGAGCAGTTCTTC.

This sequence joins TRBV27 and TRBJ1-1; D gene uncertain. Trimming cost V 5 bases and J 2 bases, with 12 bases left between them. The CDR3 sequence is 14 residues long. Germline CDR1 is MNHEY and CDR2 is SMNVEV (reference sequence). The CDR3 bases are TGTGCCAGCAGTCTGGCCGGGGAAAACACTGAAGCTTTCTTT. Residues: CASSLAGENTEAFF.

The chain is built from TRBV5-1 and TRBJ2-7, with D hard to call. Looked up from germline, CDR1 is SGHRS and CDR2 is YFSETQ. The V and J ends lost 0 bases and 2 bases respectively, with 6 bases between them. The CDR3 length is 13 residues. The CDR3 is CASSLEYAYEQYF. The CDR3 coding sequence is TGCGCCAGCAGCTTGGAGTATGCCTACGAGCAGTACTTC.

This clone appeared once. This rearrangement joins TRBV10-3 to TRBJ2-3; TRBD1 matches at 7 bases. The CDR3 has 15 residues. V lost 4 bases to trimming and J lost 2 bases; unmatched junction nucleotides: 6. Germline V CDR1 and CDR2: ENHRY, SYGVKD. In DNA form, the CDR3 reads TGTGCCATCAGTGGAAACAGGGGACCCACAGATACGCAGTATTTT. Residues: CAISGNRGPTDTQYF.

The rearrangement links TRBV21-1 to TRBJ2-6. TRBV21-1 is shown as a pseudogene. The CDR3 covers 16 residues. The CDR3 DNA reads TGTGCCAGCAGCAAAGGGACCAACTCTGGGGCCAACGTCCTGACTTTC. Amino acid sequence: CASSKGTNSGANVLTF.

CDR3 in DNA: TGTGCCAGCAGCTCCGACGCTAATGAGCAGTTCTTC. It is translated as CASSSDANEQFF. The gene calls are TRBV7-2 and TRBJ2-1; D remains ambiguous. This CDR3 is built from 12 residues. V dropped 4 bases and J dropped 7 bases, with 8 bases sitting between them. Germline V CDR1 and CDR2: SGHTA, FQGNSA.

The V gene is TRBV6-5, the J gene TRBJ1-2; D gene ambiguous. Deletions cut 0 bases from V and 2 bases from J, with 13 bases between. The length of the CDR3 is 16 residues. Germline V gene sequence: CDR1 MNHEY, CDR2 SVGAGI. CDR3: CASSYSSQPKNYGYTF. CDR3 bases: TGTGCCAGCAGTTACTCCAGCCAGCCTAAAAACTATGGCTACACCTTC.